Listed here is a single TCR beta chain. The antigen remains unidentified. This clone may be a read error of a much larger clone one base away. Since the library was made to target alpha chains, this beta chain is a stray read and its abundance is not meaningful. Time point: sample taken at primary tumor resection. Samples were obtained from 65 to 80 donors, all untreated early-stage non-small cell lung cancer patients. This CDR3 is built from 13 residues. CDR1 and CDR2 from the germline V gene are LGHDT and YNNKEL (reference sequence). This sample was taken from a study of spatial heterogeneity in lung cancer. General study points: Mutation counts in tumors were tracked by counts of expanded intratumoral alpha and beta TCRs.

TCRdb reanalysed the 5' RACE reads using MiXCR and keeps one entry per CDR3 protein. The sample lists 15,000 or so distinct CDR3 sequences; over 3.5% were seen once. The origin of this receptor is a female donor with early-stage non-small cell lung cancer. The chain is built from TRBV3-1 and TRBJ1-5; D call uncertain. The sequenced sample was lung tumor tissue, obtained at surgery. In DNA, the CDR3 is TGTGCCAGCAGCCGAAAGAAAAATCAGCCCCAGCAATTT. It specifies CASSRKKNQPQQF.